This T cell receptor beta chain was identified during a study of blood T cell repertoires in COVID-19 (dated by TCRdb to 2020 to 2021). As for the study more broadly: The collaborator samples originated in the United States, Italy and Spain and spanned the acute and convalescent phases of COVID-19. The samples were drawn from the first 160 participants of the ongoing ImmuneRACE study and from some 1,300 subjects provided by 6 global collaborators. The material from the prospective study consisted of cDNA or gDNA derived from T cells, B-cell-depleted T cells, or PBMCs. HLA class I and class II types, where available, came from metadata supplied by the sample provider rather than from assay-based typing. Subjects who had been exposed to COVID-19, were actively infected with it, or had recovered from it provided the deeply sampled blood TCRbeta repertoires that made up the dataset. The repertoires were released in a freely available public database meant as a resource for research on the immune response to SARS-CoV-2. The sample metadata nearly always contained a de-identified subject ID, COVID-19 status, age in years and sex.

Each collaborating institution followed its own protocols to collect whole blood in K2EDTA tubes. For TCRbeta analysis, collaborators shipped samples as frozen whole blood, isolated PBMCs, or DNA extracted from either of those sample types. The CDR3 spans 11 residues, from the cysteine through the phenylalanine. Just CDR3 DNA is preserved here, 33 bases in frame from base 1. Taken from the germline V gene, the CDR1 and CDR2 loops are SQVTM and ANQGSEA. V is cut by 0 bases and J by 9 bases, and the space between the germline ends is 8 bases. Study-wide findings and limitations: How much clinical and demographic metadata was included differed by source and by participant, and the metadata was provided uncurated.

The immunoSEQ Assay, a bias-controlled multiplex PCR, was used to amplify TCRbeta CDR3 regions from genomic DNA. The authors processed their data as follows. The number of nucleated cells in each sample was estimated from the amplification of reference gene primers within the assay. To quantify the absolute abundance of each unique TCRbeta CDR3 rearrangement, sequence reads were collapsed and filtered. Productive Simpson clonality was computed per sample as the square root of Simpson's diversity index over productive rearrangements. Entries here come from immuneACCESS through TCRdb and include only in-frame sequences with V and J called. Some clones fail to appear in such tables; in the studies checked, an unresolved V gene covers under half of the shortfall, and the cause of the remainder is unknown. That table is the source of V, J and clone size, and D and trimming were worked out from the DNA. This sample is represented by fewer than 8,000 clones; roughly nine tenths of them were singletons. The ten largest clones take up roughly a tenth of the sample.

A note on this clone: Its antigen is not yet known. One base away there is no much larger clone; base qualities are not given.

The rearrangement joined TRBV29-1 to TRBJ1-1, with no confidently assigned D gene. Sequenced input: peripheral blood. This clonotype was sampled from a man in his sixties or seventies with active COVID-19. The DNA is as follows: TGCAGCGTTGAAGAGGCCGGGAAAGCTTTCTTT. This is translated as CSVEEAGKAFF.